Listed here are 5 T cell receptor beta chains from one sample, sequenced in a study of patients and donors after allogeneic stem cell transplantation (dated by TCRdb to 2020 to 2021). Libraries were made using RT-PCR. The instrument was a NextSeq 550. TCRdb reworked the public reads: Q25 trimming with fastp, MiXCR clone assembly, productive beta chains retained. All rows with the same CDR3 protein become a single entry with the most common DNA and genes. In all, the sample holds roughly 880,000 distinct CDR3 sequences, and more than 15% of those were seen once. Roughly 6.4% of the sample lies in the top ten. The sequencing sample was made of blood, either unsorted or a sorted T cell fraction (not recorded which). All receptors come from a human donor who was either an allogeneic HSCT recipient or a stem cell or donor lymphocyte infusion donor (not recorded which). It is not recorded whose cells these are; they may come from a transplant donor.

The V call is TRBV18, the J call TRBJ2-2; D might be TRBD2 (6 bases). V was pared by 3 bases and J by 7 bases, with 12 bases between. The CDR3 contains 14 residues. The germline V gene encodes CDR1 KGHSH and CDR2 LQKENI. Here the CDR3 reads CASSPRRENGELFF. The CDR3, as DNA: TGTGCCAGCTCACCGAGGAGGGAAAACGGGGAGCTGTTTTTT.

This clonotype was detected ten times or more. The genes are TRBV12-3 or TRBV12-4 and TRBJ1-1; D gene ambiguous. CDR3 length equals 13 residues. Trimming shortened V by 6 bases and J by 0 bases, and 8 bases separated the two germline ends. CDR3 nucleotide sequence: TGTGCCAGCAGAGCGGGGATGAACACTGAAGCTTTCTTT. Its translation is CASRAGMNTEAFF.

In this sample, this clonotype turned up a few times. V usage is TRBV9 and J usage is TRBJ2-1; 9 positions agree with TRBD2. The CDR3 is 16 amino acids. The J segment lost 8 bases and the V segment lost 0 bases, leaving 9 bases of the junction unmatched. Germline CDR1 and CDR2: SGDLS and YYNGEE. The CDR3: CASSVESSGGRYEQFF. The DNA of the CDR3 is TGTGCCAGCAGCGTAGAGTCGAGCGGGGGGAGATATGAGCAGTTCTTC.

The chain combines TRBV27 with TRBJ2-7, with D perhaps given as TRBD1 or TRBD2 (5 bases each). Trimming stripped 3 bases from V and 0 bases from J, with 18 bases between. CDR3 size: 17 residues. Germline V gene lookup returns CDR1 MNHEY and CDR2 SMNVEV (reference sequence). CDR3 protein: CASSFFGWGSSSYEQYF. The CDR3 coding sequence is TGTGCCAGCAGTTTTTTCGGGTGGGGGTCGAGCTCCTACGAGCAGTACTTC.

The chain recombines TRBV20-1 with TRBJ2-1, with 10 bases fitting TRBD2. J lost 5 bases, V lost 4 bases, and 8 bases had no gene match. Germline values: CDR1 DFQATT, CDR2 SNEGSKA (reference sequence). This CDR3 has 15 amino acids. In DNA, the CDR3 is TGCAGTGCTAACACAGCGGGAGGGCCCCACAATGAGCAGTTCTTC. Translating it yields CSANTAGGPHNEQFF.